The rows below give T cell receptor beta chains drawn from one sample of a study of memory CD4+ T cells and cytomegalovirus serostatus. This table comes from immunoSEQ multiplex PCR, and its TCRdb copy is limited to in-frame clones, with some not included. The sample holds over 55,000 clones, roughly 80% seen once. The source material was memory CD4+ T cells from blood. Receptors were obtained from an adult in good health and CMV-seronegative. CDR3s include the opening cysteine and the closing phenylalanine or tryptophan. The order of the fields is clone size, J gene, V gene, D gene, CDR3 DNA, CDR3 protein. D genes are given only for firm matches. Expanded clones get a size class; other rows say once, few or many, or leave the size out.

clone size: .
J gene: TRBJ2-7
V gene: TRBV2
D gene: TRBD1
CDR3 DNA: TGTGCCAGCATCCCGAGGACAGGTGTTTACGAGCAGTACTTC
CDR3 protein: CASIPRTGVYEQYF

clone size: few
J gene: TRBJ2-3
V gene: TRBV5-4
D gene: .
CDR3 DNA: TGTGCCAGCGCAGAGGGATCCGTGAGCACAGATACGCAGTATTTT
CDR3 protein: CASAEGSVSTDTQYF

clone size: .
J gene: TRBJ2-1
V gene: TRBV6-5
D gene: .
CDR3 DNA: TGTGCCAGCAGTTGGACGGCGGGTCGCTACAATGAGCAGTTCTTC
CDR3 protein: CASSWTAGRYNEQFF

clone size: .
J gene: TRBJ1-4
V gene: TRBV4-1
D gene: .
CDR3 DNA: TGCGCCAGCAGCCAAGAACCGAGTAATGAAAAACTGTTTTTT
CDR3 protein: CASSQEPSNEKLFF

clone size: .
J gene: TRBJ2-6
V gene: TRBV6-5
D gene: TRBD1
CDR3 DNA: TGTGCCAGCAGTTACGGACACAGGGGAGCCAACGTCCTGACTTTC
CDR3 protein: CASSYGHRGANVLTF

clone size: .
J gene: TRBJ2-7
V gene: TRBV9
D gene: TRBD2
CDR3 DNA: TGTGCCAGCAGCAAAACACCGACTAGCAGCTACGAGCAGTACTTC
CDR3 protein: CASSKTPTSSYEQYF

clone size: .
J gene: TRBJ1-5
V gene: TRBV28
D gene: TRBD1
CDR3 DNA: TGTGCCAGCAGCGCAGACAGGGGCCGGCAGCCCCAGCATTTT
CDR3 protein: CASSADRGRQPQHF

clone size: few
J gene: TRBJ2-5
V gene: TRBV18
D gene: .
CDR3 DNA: TGTGCCAGCTCACCAGGGGGTGGAGAGACCCAGTACTTC
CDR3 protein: CASSPGGGETQYF

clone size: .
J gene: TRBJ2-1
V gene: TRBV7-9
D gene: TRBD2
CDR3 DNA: TGTGCCAGCAGCCCGTCGGGGAGCGGGGTCTACAATGAGCAGTTCTTC
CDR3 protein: CASSPSGSGVYNEQFF

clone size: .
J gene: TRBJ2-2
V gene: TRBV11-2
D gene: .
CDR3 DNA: TGTGCCAGCAGTCGAAACGGGGAGCTGTTTTTT
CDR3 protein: CASSRNGELFF

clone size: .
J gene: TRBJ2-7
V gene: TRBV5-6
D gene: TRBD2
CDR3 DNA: TGTGCCAGCAGCTCTTTAGCGGGGGGGCCGGCACAGCAGTACTTC
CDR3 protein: CASSSLAGGPAQQYF

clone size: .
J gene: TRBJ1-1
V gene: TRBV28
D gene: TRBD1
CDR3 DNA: TGTGCCAGCAGCTTCGTAACAGGGGGCCTCACTGAAGCTTTCTTT
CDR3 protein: CASSFVTGGLTEAFF

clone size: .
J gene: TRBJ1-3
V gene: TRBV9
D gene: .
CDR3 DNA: TGTGCCAGCAGCGTGGGCCTGGCTGGAAACACCATATATTTT
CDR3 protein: CASSVGLAGNTIYF

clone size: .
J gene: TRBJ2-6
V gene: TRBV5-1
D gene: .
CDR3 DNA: TGCGCCAGCAAGGGGAACTCTGGGGCCAACGTCCTGACTTTC
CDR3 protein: CASKGNSGANVLTF

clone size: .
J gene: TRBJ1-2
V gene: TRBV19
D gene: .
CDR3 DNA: TGTGCCAGTAGTAAAAACGAGGGGGGAAACTATGGCTACACCTTC
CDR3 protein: CASSKNEGGNYGYTF

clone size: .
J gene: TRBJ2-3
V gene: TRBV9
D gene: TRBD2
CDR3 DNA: TGTGCCAGCAGCGGTAGCGGGAACGGCCCTCGGTCCTTGTATTTT
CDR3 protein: CASSGSGNGPRSLYF

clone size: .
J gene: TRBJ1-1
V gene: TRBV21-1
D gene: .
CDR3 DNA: TGTGCCAGCAGCAACAGGGACAGGGGGCAAACTGAAGCTTTCTTT
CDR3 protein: CASSNRDRGQTEAFF

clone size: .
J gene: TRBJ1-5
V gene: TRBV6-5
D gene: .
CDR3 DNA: TGTGCCAGCGGTGGCCAGCCCCAGCATTTT
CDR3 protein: CASGGQPQHF

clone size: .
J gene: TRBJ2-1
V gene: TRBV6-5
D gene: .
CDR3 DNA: TGTGCCAGCAGCCAATTCGGACGGTACAATGAGCAGTTCTTC
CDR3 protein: CASSQFGRYNEQFF

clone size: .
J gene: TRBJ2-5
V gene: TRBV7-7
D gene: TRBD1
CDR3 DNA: TGTGCCAGCAGCCTGAACAGGGGCCAAGAGACCCAGTACTTC
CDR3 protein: CASSLNRGQETQYF

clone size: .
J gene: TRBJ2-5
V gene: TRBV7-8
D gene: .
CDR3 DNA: TGTGCCAGCAGCCCTGGTCTCAGGGAGACCCAGTACTTC
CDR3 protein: CASSPGLRETQYF

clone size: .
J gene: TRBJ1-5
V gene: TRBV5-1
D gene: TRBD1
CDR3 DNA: TGCGCCAGCAGCTTGGCAGGGGGCAGGCAGCCCCAGCATTTT
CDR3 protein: CASSLAGGRQPQHF

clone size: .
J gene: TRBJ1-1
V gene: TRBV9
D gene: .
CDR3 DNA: TGTGCCAGCAGCGAATCGGACGTGGGCACTGAAGCTTTCTTT
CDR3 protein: CASSESDVGTEAFF

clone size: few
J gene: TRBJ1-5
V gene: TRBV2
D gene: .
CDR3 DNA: TGTGCCAGCAGTGTTGGGAGAGGCAATCAGCCCCAGCATTTT
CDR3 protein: CASSVGRGNQPQHF

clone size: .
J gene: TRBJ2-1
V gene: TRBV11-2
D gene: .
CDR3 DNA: TGTGCCAGCAGCCTAAATGGGGGTGGGCGGGGCTCCTACAATGAGCAGTTCTTC
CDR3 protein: CASSLNGGGRGSYNEQFF

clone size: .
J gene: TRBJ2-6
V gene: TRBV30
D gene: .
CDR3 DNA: TGTGCCTGGGACAGGATAGGAAATTCTGGGGCCAACGTCCTGACTTTC
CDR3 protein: CAWDRIGNSGANVLTF

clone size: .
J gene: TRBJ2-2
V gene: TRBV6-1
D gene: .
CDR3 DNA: TGTGCCAGCACCGTGACAGGAACCACCGGGGAGCTGTTTTTT
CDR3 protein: CASTVTGTTGELFF

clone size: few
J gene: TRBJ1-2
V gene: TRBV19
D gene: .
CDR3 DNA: TGTGCCAGTAGTTACAGGGACTATGGCTACACCTTC
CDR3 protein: CASSYRDYGYTF

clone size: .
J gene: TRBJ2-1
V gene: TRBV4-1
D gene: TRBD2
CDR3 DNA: TGCGCCAGCAGCCAAGATAGGAGGACTAGCGGGGGGATGTACAATGAGCAGTTCTTC
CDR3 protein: CASSQDRRTSGGMYNEQFF

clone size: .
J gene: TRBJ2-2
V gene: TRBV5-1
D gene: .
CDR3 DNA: TGCGCCAGCAGCTACTTATCCGGGGGCGGGGAGCTGTTTTTT
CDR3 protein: CASSYLSGGGELFF

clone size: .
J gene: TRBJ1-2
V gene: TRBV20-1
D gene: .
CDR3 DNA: TGCAGTGCTCCCTATGGGGCGGGCTACACCTTC
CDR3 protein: CSAPYGAGYTF

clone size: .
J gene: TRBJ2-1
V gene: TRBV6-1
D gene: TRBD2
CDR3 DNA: TGTGCCAGCGTAACTAGCGGGGGCCCCTACAATGAGCAGTTCTTC
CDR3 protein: CASVTSGGPYNEQFF

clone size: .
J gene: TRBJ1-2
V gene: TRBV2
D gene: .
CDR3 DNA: TGTGCCAGCAGTGACAGTAACTATGGCTACACCTTC
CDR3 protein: CASSDSNYGYTF

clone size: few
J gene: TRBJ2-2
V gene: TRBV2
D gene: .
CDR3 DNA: TGTGCCAGCAGGCGTAACACCGGGGAGCTGTTTTTT
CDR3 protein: CASRRNTGELFF

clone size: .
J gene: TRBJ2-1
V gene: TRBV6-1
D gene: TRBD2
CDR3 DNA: TGTGCCAGCAGGGCTAGCGGCAATGAGCAGTTCTTC
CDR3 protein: CASRASGNEQFF

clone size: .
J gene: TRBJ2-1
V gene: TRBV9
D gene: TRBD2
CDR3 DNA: TGTGCCAGCAGCCTGACTAGCGGGAGGAACAATGAGCAGTTCTTC
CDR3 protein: CASSLTSGRNNEQFF

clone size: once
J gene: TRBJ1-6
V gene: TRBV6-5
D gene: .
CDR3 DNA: TGTGCCAGCAGTTACGCAGGGGCTTCACCCCTCCACTTT
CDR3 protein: CASSYAGASPLHF

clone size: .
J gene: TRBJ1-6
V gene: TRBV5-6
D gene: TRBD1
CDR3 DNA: TGTGCCAGCAGCAAGACAGGGATCTATAATTCACCCCTCCACTTT
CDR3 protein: CASSKTGIYNSPLHF

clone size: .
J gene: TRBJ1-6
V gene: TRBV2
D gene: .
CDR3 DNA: TGTGCCAGCAGTGGCCTAGGATCATACAGCTCCTATAATTCACCCCTCCACTTT
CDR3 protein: CASSGLGSYSSYNSPLHF

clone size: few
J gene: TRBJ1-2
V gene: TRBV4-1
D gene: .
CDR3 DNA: TGCGCCAGCAGCCTACGTGATGGGGGGAACTATGGCTACACCTTC
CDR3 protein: CASSLRDGGNYGYTF

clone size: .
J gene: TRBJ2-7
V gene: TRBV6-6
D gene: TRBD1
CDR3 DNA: TGTGCCAGCAGTTATACGGGACAGGTATACGAGCAGTACTTC
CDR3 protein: CASSYTGQVYEQYF

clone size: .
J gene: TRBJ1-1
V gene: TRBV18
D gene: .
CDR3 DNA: TGTGCCAGCTCACCCGGACAGAACACTGAAGCTTTCTTT
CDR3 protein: CASSPGQNTEAFF

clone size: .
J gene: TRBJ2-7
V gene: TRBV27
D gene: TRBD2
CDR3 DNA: TGTGCCAGCAGTTCCCCCTTAACTAGCGGGCTCTCCTACGAGCAGTACTTC
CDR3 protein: CASSSPLTSGLSYEQYF

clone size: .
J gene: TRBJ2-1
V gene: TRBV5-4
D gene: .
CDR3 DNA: TGTGCCAGCAGCTTGGGTCAGCCTAGCTCCTACAATGAGCAGTTCTTC
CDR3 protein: CASSLGQPSSYNEQFF

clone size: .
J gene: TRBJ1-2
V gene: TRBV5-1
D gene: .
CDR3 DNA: TGCGCCAGCAGCTTGGCCCAGAACTATGGCTACACCTTC
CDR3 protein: CASSLAQNYGYTF

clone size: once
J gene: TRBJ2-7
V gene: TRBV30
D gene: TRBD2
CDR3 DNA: TGTGCCTGGAGTGGGGGACTAGCGTACGAGCAGTACTTC
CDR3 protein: CAWSGGLAYEQYF

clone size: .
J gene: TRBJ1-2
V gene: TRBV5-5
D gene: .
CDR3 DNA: TGTGCCAGCAGCCCGATCGGAGGTTCCCCTAACTATGGCTACACCTTC
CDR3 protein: CASSPIGGSPNYGYTF

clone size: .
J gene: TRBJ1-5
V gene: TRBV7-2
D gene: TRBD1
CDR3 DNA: TGTGCCAGCACGACCGGGACAGGGGGCAATCAGCCCCAGCATTTT
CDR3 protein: CASTTGTGGNQPQHF

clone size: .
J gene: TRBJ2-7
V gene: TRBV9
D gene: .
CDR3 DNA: TGTGCCAGCAGCCTACGGCCGAGAGCTCGAGGGGAGCAGTACTTC
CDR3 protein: CASSLRPRARGEQYF

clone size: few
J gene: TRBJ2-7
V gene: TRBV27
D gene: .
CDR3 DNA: TGTGCCAGCAGATCCTACGAGCAGTACTTC
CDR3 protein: CASRSYEQYF

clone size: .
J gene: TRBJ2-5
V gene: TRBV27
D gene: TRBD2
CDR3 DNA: TGTGCCAGCAGTTGGGGCGGCGGGGGGGCACGAGAGACCCAGTACTTC
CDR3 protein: CASSWGGGGARETQYF